Below are 20 T cell receptor beta chains sequenced from a single sample in a study of beta chain features in type 1 diabetes. Sequenced material consisted of expressed TCRB transcripts (all of the isolated RNA was reverse transcribed). Only in-frame clones appear in the TCRdb table, and some are missing; sequencing was by immunoSEQ multiplex PCR. Found here are 450,000 or so clones, about an eighth of them singletons; the top ten hold about 0.042%. The sequencing sample was made of naive CD4+ T cells from blood. The receptors derive from a young woman in good health.

V gene TRBV28 combines with J gene TRBJ2-7, with 9 bases that match TRBD1. The CDR3 consists of 16 residues. CDR1 and CDR2 (germline): MDHEN, SYDVKM. The junction had 11 bases not matched to a gene; V was cut back by 5 bases and J by 3 bases. The CDR3 sequence is CASSIGLMGQGYEQYV. In DNA, the CDR3 is TGTGCCAGCAGTATAGGTTTGATGGGACAGGGCTACGAGCAGTACGTC.

A few counts support this clone. The rearrangement uses TRBV7-9 and TRBJ1-1; D gene ambiguous. V shed 5 bases and J shed 2 bases, with 6 bases lying between them. The CDR3 contains 12 residues. CDR1 is SEHNR, CDR2 FQNEAQ, per germline (reference sequence). The CDR3 is CASSRSNTEAFF. The CDR3 coding sequence is TGTGCCAGCAGCCGATCCAACACTGAAGCTTTCTTT.

This clone was counted a few times. This chain joins TRBV14 and TRBJ2-3, with 8 bases aligning to TRBD2. The CDR3 sequence is 19 residues long. V lost 0 bases to trimming and J lost 0 bases; unmatched junction nucleotides: 11. Germline V gives CDR1 SGHDN, CDR2 FVKESK. Here the CDR3 DNA reads TGTGCCAGCAGCCAAGATGCGGGGGGACGCGGTCTTAGCACAGATACGCAGTATTTT. This sequence encodes CASSQDAGGRGLSTDTQYF.

This clone was seen only a few times. The rearrangement joins TRBV29-1 to TRBJ1-1; the D is unclear. The CDR3 length is 13 residues. The V end was cut by 6 bases, the J end by 0 bases, with 11 bases between. Germline CDR1 is SQVTM and CDR2 is ANQGSEA. In DNA, the CDR3 is TGCAGCGTGTCGGGGAAAATGAACACTGAAGCTTTCTTT. As protein: CSVSGKMNTEAFF.

This clone has a handful of counts. This chain joins TRBV5-1 and TRBJ2-1; D is possibly TRBD1 (5 bases). The germline gives CDR1 SGHRS, CDR2 YFSETQ. V was pared by 4 bases and J by 3 bases, with 11 bases between. The CDR3 loop spans 14 amino acids. The CDR3 reads CASSDPRGYNEQFF. The DNA for the CDR3 is TGCGCCAGCAGCGACCCTAGGGGCTACAATGAGCAGTTCTTC.

The chain joins TRBV10-3 to TRBJ2-6, with 8 bases fitting TRBD1. Germline V lookup: CDR1 ENHRY, CDR2 SYGVKD. This CDR3 contains 16 residues. Trimming removed 6 bases from V and 1 base from J; junction bases left unmatched: 5. CDR3 bases: TGTGCCATCAGGGACAGGGTCAATTCTGGGGCCAACGTCCTGACTTTC. Encoded protein: CAIRDRVNSGANVLTF.

This clone turned up a few times. This CDR3 is also generated by other DNA sequences in the sample. The chain employs TRBV29-1 and TRBJ2-7, with TRBD2 as a possible D gene (7 bases). Germline V gene lookup returns CDR1 SQVTM and CDR2 ANQGSEA. V lost 6 bases and J lost 2, with 17 bases in between. CDR3 size: 14 residues. The CDR3, as DNA: TGCAGCGTCAAAGGCGGGGGCGGAGCCTACGAGCAGTACTTC. Encoded protein: CSVKGGGGAYEQYF.

This clone occurred a few times. This chain's CDR3 is CSAGRGQRETQYF. The CDR3 DNA reads as TGCAGTGCCGGGCGGGGACAGAGGGAGACCCAGTACTTC. The rearrangement uses TRBV29-1 and TRBJ2-5; weak D call: TRBD1 (7 bases). Germline values: CDR1 SQVTM, CDR2 ANQGSEA. The CDR3 length is 13 residues. Combining the CDR3 with reference TRBV29-1 and TRBJ2-5 gives the whole variable domain SAVISQKPSRDICQRGTSLTIQCQVDSQVTMMFWYRQQPGQSLTLIATANQGSEATYESGFVIDKFPISRPNLTFSTLTVSNMSPEDSSIYLCSAGRGQRETQYFGPGTRLLVL.

This clone was seen a handful of times. V and J are TRBV29-1 and TRBJ2-2; TRBD2 matches at 9 bases. The CDR3 extends over 13 amino acids. With V trimmed by 6 bases and J by 7 bases, 6 bases remained unmatched. In germline, CDR1 is SQVTM, CDR2 ANQGSEA. The CDR3 sequence is CSVPGLANGELFF. The CDR3 nucleotides read TGCAGCGTACCGGGACTAGCAAACGGGGAGCTGTTTTTT.

This chain links TRBV9 with TRBJ2-1, with 8 nucleotides matching TRBD2. V shed 0 bases and J 1 base; nucleotides not matched to a gene: 9. CDR1 and CDR2 (germline): SGDLS, YYNGEE. This CDR3 has 18 residues. CDR3 nucleotides: TGTGCCAGCAGCGTAGGTAGCGGGGTCGTTCGGTCCTACAATGAGCAGTTCTTC. Protein: CASSVGSGVVRSYNEQFF.

This clone was seen more than once but under ten times. This chain uses TRBV29-1 with TRBJ1-1, with 10 bases identical to TRBD1. Germline values: CDR1 SQVTM, CDR2 ANQGSEA. Trimming took 6 bases from V and 3 from J; bases not matched to a gene: 10. The CDR3 is made up of 15 amino acids. The CDR3 DNA is TGCAGCGTGCGAGACCCCGGGACAGGGGACACTGAAGCTTTCTTT. Translating gives CSVRDPGTGDTEAFF.

The rearrangement uses TRBV7-9 and TRBJ2-1, with 7 nucleotides matching TRBD1. Unmatched junction bases numbered 11, after V lost 5 bases and J lost 1 base. The CDR3 sequence is 17 residues long. Germline V gives CDR1 SEHNR, CDR2 FQNEAQ (reference sequence). CDR3 sequence (DNA): TGTGCCAGCAGCCCTCCGACCGGGGACAGTTCCTACAATGAGCAGTTCTTC. Translation: CASSPPTGDSSYNEQFF. The full variable domain, rest sourced from reference TRBV7-9 and TRBJ2-1, is DTGVSQNPRHKITKRGQNVTFRCDPISEHNRLYWYRQTLGQGPEFLTYFQNEAQLEKSRLLSDRFSAERPKGSFSTLEIQRTEQGDSAMYLCASSPPTGDSSYNEQFFGPGTRLTVL.

This clone was seen a handful of times. The chain uses TRBV19 and TRBJ2-1; 10 bases align to TRBD2. J gave up 6 bases and V 8 bases, and 4 bases lay outside the gene matches. The germline V gene has CDR1 LNHDA and CDR2 SQIVND (reference sequence). The length of the CDR3 is 13 residues. The CDR3 is CASATSGTNEQFF. The CDR3, as DNA: TGTGCCAGTGCTACTAGCGGGACCAATGAGCAGTTCTTC.

The chain couples TRBV7-2 to TRBJ2-3; tentative D call: TRBD2 (7 bases). The CDR3 has 16 amino acids. Germline CDR1 SGHTA, CDR2 FQGNSA. V lost 4 bases, J lost 0 bases, and 14 bases lay in between. The chain's CDR3 is CASSYRGARSTDTQYF. The CDR3 DNA is TGTGCCAGCAGCTATCGGGGGGCCCGGAGCACAGATACGCAGTATTTT.

J is TRBJ2-3 and V is TRBV5-5; D is unclear. Trimming pared 7 bases from V and 5 bases from J, leaving 5 bases between. The CDR3 runs 10 residues. From germline, CDR1 is SGHKS and CDR2 YYEKEE (reference sequence). In DNA, the CDR3 is TGTGCCAGCGGTCAAGATACGCAGTATTTT. Protein product: CASGQDTQYF.

This clone was seen only a few times. The genes are TRBV28 and TRBJ2-1, with D tentatively TRBD2 (6 bases). With 1 base removed from V and 7 bases from J, the gap between germline ends came to 14 bases. Germline-derived CDR1 and CDR2 are MDHEN and SYDVKM. The CDR3 extends over 15 amino acids. CDR3 bases: TGTGCCAGCAGTTTATTCCAACTAGCTTCGAATGAGCAGTTCTTC. Protein: CASSLFQLASNEQFF.

This clone appeared a few times. The chain recombines TRBV27 with TRBJ2-7; D is perhaps TRBD1 or TRBD2 (5 bases each). The ends were cut back, 6 bases at V and 2 bases at J, with 8 bases in the middle. Germline CDR1 and CDR2: MNHEY and SMNVEV (reference sequence). The CDR3 sequence is 12 residues long. CDR3 DNA: TGTGCCAGCAGCCGAGGGGCCTACGAGCAGTACTTC. Translation gives CASSRGAYEQYF.

The chain joins TRBV6-5 to TRBJ2-5; D not resolved. Germline CDR1 MNHEY, CDR2 SVGAGI. The CDR3 is 15 residues long. Trimming took off 2 bases at V and 6 bases at J, with 16 bases between the two ends. CDR3 DNA sequence: TGTGCCAGCAGTTACGGCGGATGGGGTGGGCAGACCCAGTACTTC. This encodes CASSYGGWGGQTQYF.

This clone has a handful of counts. V usage is TRBV6-6 and J usage is TRBJ2-3; D is undetermined. V lost 2 bases to trimming and J lost 3 bases, with 9 bases between them. Germline assignment: CDR1 MNHNY and CDR2 SVGAGI (reference sequence). This CDR3 contains 14 residues. The CDR3 DNA reads as TGTGCCAGCAGTTACGTAGGCAGGACAGATACGCAGTATTTT. Its protein product is CASSYVGRTDTQYF.

Here the CDR3 DNA reads TGTGCCAGCAGCTTAGAGGGACAGGGCAATCAGCCCCAGCATTTT. Amino acid sequence: CASSLEGQGNQPQHF. The chain combines TRBV7-2 with TRBJ1-5, with TRBD1 identical over 8 bases. The CDR3 consists of 15 residues. CDR1 and CDR2 from the germline V gene are SGHTA and FQGNSA. Trimming cost V 1 base and J 2 bases; bases outside gene matches: 1.